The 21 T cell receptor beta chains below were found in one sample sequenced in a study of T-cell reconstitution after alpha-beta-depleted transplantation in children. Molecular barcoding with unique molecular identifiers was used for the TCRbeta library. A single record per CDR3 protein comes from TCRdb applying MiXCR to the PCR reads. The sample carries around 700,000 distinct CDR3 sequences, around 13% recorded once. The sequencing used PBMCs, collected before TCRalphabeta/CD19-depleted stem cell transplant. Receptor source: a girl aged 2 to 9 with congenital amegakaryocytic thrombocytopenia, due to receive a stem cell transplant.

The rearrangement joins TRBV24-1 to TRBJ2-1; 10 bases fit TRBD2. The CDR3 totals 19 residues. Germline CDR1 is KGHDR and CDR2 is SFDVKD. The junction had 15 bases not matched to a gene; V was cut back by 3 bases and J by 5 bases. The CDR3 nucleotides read TGTGCCACCAGTGATAGTTGGACTAGCGGAGGGATCAAGGACAATGAGCAGTTCTTC. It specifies CATSDSWTSGGIKDNEQFF.

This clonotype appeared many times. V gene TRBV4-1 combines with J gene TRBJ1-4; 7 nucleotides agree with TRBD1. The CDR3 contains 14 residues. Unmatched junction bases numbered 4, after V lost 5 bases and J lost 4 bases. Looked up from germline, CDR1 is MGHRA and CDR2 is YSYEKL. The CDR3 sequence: CASSFGTVNEKLFF. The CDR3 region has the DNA TGCGCCAGCAGCTTTGGGACAGTTAATGAAAAACTGTTTTTT.

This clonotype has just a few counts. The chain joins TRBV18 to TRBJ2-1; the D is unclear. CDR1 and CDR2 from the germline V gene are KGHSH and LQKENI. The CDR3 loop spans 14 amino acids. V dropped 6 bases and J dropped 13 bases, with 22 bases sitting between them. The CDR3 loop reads CASSHSRQAEDQFF. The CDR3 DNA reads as TGTGCCAGCTCCCATTCTCGGCAGGCAGAGGACCAGTTCTTC. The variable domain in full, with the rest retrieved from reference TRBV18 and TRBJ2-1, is NAGVMQNPRHLVRRRGQEARLRCSPMKGHSHVYWYRQLPEEGLKFMVYLQKENIIDESGMPKERFSAEFPKEGPSILRIQQVVRGDSAAYFCASSHSRQAEDQFFGPGTRLTVL.

CDR3 nucleotide sequence: TGCAGTGCTAGGGGTTTTATGAACACTGAAGCTTTCTTT. Amino acid sequence: CSARGFMNTEAFF. The V and J genes are TRBV20-1 and TRBJ1-1; D not resolved. The ends were cut back, 3 bases at V and 0 bases at J, with 8 bases in the middle. CDR1 and CDR2 from the germline V gene are DFQATT and SNEGSKA (reference sequence). CDR3 length equals 13 residues.

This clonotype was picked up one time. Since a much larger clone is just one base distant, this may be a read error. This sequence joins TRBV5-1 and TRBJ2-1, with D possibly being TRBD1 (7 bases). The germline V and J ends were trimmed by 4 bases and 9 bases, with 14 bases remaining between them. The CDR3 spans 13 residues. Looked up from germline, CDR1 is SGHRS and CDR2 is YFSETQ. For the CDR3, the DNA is TGCGCCAGCAGCGAACCAGGGGGGCTTGAGCAGTTCTTC. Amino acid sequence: CASSEPGGLEQFF.

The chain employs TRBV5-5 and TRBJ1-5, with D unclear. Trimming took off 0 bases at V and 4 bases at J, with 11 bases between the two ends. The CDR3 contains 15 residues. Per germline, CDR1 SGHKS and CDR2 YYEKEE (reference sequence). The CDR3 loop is CASSLEVGRNQPQHF. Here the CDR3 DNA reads TGTGCCAGCAGCTTGGAGGTGGGGAGGAATCAGCCCCAGCATTTT.

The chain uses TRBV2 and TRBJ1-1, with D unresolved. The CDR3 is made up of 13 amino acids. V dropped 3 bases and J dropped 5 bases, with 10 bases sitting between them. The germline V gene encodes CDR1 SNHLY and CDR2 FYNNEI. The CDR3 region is CASSDPLRTEAFF. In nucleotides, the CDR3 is TGTGCCAGCAGTGACCCATTACGGACTGAAGCTTTCTTT.

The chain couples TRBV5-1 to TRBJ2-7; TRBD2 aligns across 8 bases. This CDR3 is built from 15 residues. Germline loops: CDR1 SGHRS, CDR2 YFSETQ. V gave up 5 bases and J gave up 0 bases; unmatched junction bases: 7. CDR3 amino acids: CASSPGLGLSYEQYF. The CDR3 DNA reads TGCGCCAGCAGTCCGGGACTAGGCCTCTCCTACGAGCAGTACTTC.

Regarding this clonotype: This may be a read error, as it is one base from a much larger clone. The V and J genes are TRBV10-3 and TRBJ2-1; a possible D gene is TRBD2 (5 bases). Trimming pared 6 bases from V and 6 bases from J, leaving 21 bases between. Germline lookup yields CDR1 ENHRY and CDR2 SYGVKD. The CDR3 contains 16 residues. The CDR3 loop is CAISDVISERINEQFF. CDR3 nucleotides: TGTGCCATCAGCGACGTTATTAGCGAGAGGATCAATGAGCAGTTCTTC.

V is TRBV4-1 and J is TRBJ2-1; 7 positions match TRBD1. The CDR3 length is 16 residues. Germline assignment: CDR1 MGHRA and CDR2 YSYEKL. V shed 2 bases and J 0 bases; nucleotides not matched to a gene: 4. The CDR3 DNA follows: TGCGCCAGCAGCCAACCCGACAGGGTCTCCTACAATGAGCAGTTCTTC. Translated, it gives CASSQPDRVSYNEQFF.

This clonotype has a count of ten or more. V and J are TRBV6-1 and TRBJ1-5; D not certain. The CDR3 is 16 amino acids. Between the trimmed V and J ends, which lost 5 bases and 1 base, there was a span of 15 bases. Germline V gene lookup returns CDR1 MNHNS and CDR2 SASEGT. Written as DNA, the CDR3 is TGTGCCAGCAGTCCCACTCTCCGAGGGAGCAATCAGCCCCAGCATTTT. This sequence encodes CASSPTLRGSNQPQHF.

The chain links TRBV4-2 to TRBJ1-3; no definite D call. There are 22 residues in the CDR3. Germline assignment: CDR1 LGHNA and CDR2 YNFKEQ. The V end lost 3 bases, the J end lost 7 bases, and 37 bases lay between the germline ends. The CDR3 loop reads CASSHTLTGSTFSRGPLNTIYF. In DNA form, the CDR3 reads TGTGCCAGCAGCCACACTTTGACGGGTTCTACTTTTTCGAGAGGACCCCTTAACACCATATATTTT.

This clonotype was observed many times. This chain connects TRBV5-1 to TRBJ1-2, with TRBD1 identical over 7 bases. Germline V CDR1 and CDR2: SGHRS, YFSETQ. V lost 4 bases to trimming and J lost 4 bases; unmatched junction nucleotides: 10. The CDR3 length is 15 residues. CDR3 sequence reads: CASSTDRQGTYGYTF. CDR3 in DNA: TGCGCCAGCAGCACTGACCGACAGGGAACCTATGGCTACACCTTC. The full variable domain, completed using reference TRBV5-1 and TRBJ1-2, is KAGVTQTPRYLIKTRGQQVTLSCSPISGHRSVSWYQQTPGQGLQFLFEYFSETQRNKGNFPGRFSGRQFSNSRSEMNVSTLELGDSALYLCASSTDRQGTYGYTFGSGTRLTVV.

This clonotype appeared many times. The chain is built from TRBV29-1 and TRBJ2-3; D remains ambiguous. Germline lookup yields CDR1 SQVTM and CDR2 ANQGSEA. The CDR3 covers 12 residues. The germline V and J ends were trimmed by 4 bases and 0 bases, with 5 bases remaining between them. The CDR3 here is CSVGPSTDTQYF. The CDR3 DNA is TGCAGCGTTGGCCCCAGCACAGATACGCAGTATTTT.

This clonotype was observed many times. The chain's CDR3 is CSAPHHGRFTGELFF. CDR3 bases: TGCAGTGCTCCTCATCATGGGCGGTTCACCGGGGAGCTGTTTTTT. The chain is built from TRBV20-1 and TRBJ2-2, with D unresolved. Germline loops: CDR1 DFQATT, CDR2 SNEGSKA (reference sequence). The V and J ends lost 5 bases and 4 bases respectively, with 17 bases between them. The CDR3 sequence is 15 residues long.

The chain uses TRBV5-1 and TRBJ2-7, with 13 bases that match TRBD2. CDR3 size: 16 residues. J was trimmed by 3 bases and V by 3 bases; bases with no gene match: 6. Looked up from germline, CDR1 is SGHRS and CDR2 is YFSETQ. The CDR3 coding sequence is TGCGCCAGCAGCTCGGGACTAGCGGGACTCTACTACGAGCAGTACTTC. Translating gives CASSSGLAGLYYEQYF.

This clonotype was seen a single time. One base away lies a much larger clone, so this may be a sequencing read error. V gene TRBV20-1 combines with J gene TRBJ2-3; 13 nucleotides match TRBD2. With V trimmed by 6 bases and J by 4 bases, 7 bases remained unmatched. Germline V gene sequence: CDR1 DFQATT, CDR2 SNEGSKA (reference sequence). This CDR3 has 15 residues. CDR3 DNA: TGCAGTGCCCCAACTAGCGGGAGGGCCTCAGATACGCAGTATTTT. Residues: CSAPTSGRASDTQYF.

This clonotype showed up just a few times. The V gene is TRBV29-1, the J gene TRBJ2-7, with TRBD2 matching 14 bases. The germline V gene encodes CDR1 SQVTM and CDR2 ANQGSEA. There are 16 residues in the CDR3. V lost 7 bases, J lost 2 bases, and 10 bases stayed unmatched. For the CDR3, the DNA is TGCAGCGCCGCCGGGACTAGCGGGAGTTTCGCCTACGAGCAGTACTTC. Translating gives CSAAGTSGSFAYEQYF.

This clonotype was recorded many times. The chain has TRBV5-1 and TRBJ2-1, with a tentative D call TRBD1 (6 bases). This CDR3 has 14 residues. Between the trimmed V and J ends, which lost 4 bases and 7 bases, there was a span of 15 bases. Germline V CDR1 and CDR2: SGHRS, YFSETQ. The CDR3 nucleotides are TGCGCCAGCAGCATACAGGGTGAGAGAAATGAGCAGTTCTTC. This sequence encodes CASSIQGERNEQFF.

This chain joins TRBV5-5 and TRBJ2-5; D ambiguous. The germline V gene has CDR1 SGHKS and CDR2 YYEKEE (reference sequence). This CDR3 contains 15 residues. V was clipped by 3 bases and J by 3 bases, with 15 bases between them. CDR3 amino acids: CASSYRRTPEETQYF. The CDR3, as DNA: TGTGCCAGCAGCTACCGAAGGACCCCCGAAGAGACCCAGTACTTC.

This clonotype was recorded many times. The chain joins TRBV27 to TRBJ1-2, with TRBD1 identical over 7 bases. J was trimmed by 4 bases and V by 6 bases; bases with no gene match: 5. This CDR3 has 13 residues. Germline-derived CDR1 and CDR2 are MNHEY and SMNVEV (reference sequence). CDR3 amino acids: CASSLDRAYGYTF. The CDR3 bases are TGTGCCAGCAGCTTAGACAGGGCCTATGGCTACACCTTC.